This T cell receptor (beta chain) was sequenced for a study of glioma-infiltrating T cells (dated by TCRdb to 2016 to 2017). General notes on the study: Sequencing of TCR alpha- and beta-chain repertoires was performed on glioma tissue, on non-neoplastic brain tissue, and on matched peripheral blood mononuclear cells. Three low-grade glioma patients, about 8 primary glioblastoma patients and three non-glioma patients contributing non-neoplastic brain tissue were included in the paired cohort. To measure divergence between tissue and blood T-cell populations, each tissue-infiltrating repertoire was compared with the peripheral blood repertoire of the same patient. General findings and caveats noted by the study authors: VJ-independent divergence between tissue and blood was below expectation in non-neoplastic patients but above expectation in all gliomas, especially low-grade gliomas. The group comparisons were based on small numbers of patients: three non-neoplastic, three low-grade glioma and several glioblastoma patients. Very few CDR3 sequences were found to be shared between tissue and blood, and this scarcity was attributed to high CDR3 diversity and limited sampling.

Via the germline V gene, CDR1 is SNHLY and CDR2 FYNNEI. Including cysteine and phenylalanine, the CDR3 has 15 amino acids. CDR3 DNA only is kept here, 45 bases in frame from base 1. In this sample, this clonotype turned up once. This receptor's antigen is unknown. A much more abundant neighbour one base away suggests this may be a read error. The iRepertoire nested amplicon-rescue multiplex PCR (arm-PCR) platform was used to amplify TCR alpha and beta CDR3 regions from RNA. For one-step reverse transcription and amplification, roughly 95-450 ng of tissue mRNA or PBMC total RNA was used as input. After bead purification, a secondary multiplex PCR added Illumina adapters, and libraries were gel-purified between 200 and 400 bp. Internal 6-nucleotide barcodes were carried by the libraries and were used for demultiplexing. Libraries were sequenced on an Illumina MiSeq with 2x220 or 2x250 nucleotide paired-end reads. In the authors' own workflow: FLASH 1.2.11 was used to merge paired reads, and BWA-MEM then aligned the reads to the GRCh37 human genome before TRA and TRB reads were extracted. An IMGT-derived reference of cassette sequences and CDR3 motifs, with pseudogenes included, was used for V and J assignment. Three-frame translation of reads was performed, and productive CDR3s were defined as those with a C...FGXG motif and no stop codons. A clonotype was defined as a unique combination of a V-J cassette pair and a CDR3 amino acid sequence. Reads were filtered by Hamming distance, with the threshold set by the sequence error rate of each sample in mapped regions. TCRdb redid the processing of the public reads, applying fastp at Q25 and MiXCR, and retained in-frame beta chains. Each CDR3 protein gets just one entry, which takes the most common genes and DNA from the rows behind it. The V and J calls and clone size come from TCRdb's table, not from the authors' own analysis. Recorded for this sample are tens of thousands of distinct CDR3 sequences; 20% to 25% of them occurred a single time. The top ten clones comprise about 6.7% of the sample.

This clonotype originated in a human donor with low-grade glioma or glioblastoma, undergoing nonglioma brain surgery, or in good health (not recorded which). The material sequenced was glioma tissue, nonneoplastic brain tissue, or PBMCs (not recorded which). Recombination linked TRBV2 to TRBJ2-5; the D region may be TRBD1 or TRBD2, each matching 5 bases equally. The CDR3 here reads CASSIIPGLQGTQYF. The bases are TGTGCCAGCAGTATCATCCCGGGGCTCCAAGGGACCCAGTACTTC.